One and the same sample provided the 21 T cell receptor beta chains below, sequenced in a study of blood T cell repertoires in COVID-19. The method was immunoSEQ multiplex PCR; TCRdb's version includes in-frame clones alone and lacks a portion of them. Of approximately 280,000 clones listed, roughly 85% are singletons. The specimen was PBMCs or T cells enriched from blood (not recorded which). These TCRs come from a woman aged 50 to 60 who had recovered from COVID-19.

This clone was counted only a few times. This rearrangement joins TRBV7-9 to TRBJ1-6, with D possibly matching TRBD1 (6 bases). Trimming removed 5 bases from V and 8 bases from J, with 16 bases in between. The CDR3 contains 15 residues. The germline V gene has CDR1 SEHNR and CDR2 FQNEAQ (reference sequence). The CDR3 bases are TGTGCCAGCAGCCAGGCTGTGGGGGCACATTCACCCCTCCACTTT. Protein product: CASSQAVGAHSPLHF.

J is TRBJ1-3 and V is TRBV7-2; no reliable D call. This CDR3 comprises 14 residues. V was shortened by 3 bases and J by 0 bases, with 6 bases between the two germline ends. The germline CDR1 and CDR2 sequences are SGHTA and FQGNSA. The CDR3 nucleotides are TGTGCCAGCAGCTTTTCAGACTCTGGAAACACCATATATTTT. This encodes CASSFSDSGNTIYF.

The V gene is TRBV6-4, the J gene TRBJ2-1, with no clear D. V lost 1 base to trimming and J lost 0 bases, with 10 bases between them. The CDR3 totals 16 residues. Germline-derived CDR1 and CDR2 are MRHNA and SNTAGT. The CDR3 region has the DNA TGTGCCAGCAGTGACTTGTACAGCAGCTCCTACAATGAGCAGTTCTTC. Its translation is CASSDLYSSSYNEQFF.

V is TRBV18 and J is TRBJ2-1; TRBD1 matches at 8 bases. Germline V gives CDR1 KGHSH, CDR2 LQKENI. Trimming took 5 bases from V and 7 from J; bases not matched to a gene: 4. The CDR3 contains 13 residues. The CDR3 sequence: CASSEGQVNEQFF. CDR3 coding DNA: TGTGCCAGCTCAGAGGGACAGGTTAATGAGCAGTTCTTC.

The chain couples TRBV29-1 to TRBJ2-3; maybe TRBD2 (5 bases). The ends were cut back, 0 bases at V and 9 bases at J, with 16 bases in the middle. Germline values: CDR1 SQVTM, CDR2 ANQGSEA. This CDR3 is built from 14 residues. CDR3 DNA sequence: TGCAGCGTTGAAGATATCGGCAGGCGGGCGACGCAGTATTTT. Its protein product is CSVEDIGRRATQYF.

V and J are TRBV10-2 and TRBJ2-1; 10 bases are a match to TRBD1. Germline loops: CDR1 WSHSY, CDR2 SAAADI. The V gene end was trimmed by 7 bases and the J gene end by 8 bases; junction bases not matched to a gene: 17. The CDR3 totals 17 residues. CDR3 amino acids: CASTPGRQGAGSDEQFF. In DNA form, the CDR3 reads TGCGCCAGCACCCCAGGTCGACAGGGGGCTGGAAGTGATGAGCAGTTCTTC.

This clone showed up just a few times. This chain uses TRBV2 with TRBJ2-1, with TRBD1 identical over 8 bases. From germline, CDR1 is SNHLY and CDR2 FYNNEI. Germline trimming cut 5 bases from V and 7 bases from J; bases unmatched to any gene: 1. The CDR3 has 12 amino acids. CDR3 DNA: TGTGCCAGCAGTTGGACAGGGAATGAGCAGTTCTTC. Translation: CASSWTGNEQFF.

The CDR3 sequence is CASSTRTGTEKLFF. In DNA, the CDR3 is TGTGCCAGCTCAACCCGAACAGGGACCGAAAAACTGTTTTTT. The genes are TRBV18 and TRBJ1-4, with TRBD1 as a possible D gene (6 bases). Germline-derived CDR1 and CDR2 are KGHSH and LQKENI. Trimming removed 5 bases from V and 8 bases from J, with 15 bases in between. This CDR3 spans 14 amino acids.

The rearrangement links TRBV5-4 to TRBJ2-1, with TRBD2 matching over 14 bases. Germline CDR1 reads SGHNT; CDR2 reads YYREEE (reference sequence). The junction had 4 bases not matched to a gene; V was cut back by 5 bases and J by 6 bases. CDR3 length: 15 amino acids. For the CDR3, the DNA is TGTGCCAGCAGACTGGGACTAGCGGGAGCCAATGAGCAGTTCTTC. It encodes CASRLGLAGANEQFF.

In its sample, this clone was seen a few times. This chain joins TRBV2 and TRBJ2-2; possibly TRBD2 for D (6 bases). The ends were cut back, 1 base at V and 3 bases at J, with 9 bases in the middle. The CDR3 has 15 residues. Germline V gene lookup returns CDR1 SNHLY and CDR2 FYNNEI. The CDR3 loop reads CASSEETRDTGELFF. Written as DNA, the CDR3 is TGTGCCAGCAGTGAAGAGACTAGAGACACCGGGGAGCTGTTTTTT.

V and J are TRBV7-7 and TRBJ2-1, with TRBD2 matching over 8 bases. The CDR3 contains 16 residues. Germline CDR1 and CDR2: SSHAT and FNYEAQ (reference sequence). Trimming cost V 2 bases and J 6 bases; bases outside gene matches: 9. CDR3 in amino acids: CASSLKSGGPGNEQFF. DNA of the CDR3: TGTGCCAGCAGCTTAAAATCGGGAGGGCCGGGCAATGAGCAGTTCTTC.

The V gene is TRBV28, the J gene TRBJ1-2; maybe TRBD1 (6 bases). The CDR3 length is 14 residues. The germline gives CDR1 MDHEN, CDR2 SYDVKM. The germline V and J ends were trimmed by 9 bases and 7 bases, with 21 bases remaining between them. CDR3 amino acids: CASKTSGVRTGYTF. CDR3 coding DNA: TGTGCCAGTAAAACCTCAGGGGTTCGGACTGGCTACACCTTC.

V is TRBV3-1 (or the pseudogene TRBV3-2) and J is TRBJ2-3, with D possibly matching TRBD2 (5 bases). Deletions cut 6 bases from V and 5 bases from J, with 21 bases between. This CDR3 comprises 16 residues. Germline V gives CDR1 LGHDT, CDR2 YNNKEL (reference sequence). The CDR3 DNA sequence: TGTGCCAGCAGGCCCACCGGCAGTCTCCGGGGAGATACGCAGTATTTT. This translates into CASRPTGSLRGDTQYF.

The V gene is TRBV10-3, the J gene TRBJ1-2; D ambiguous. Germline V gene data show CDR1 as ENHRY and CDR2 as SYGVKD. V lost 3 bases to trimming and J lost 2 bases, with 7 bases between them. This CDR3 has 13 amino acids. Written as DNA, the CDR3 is TGTGCCATCAGTGACTGGGAGAACTATGGCTACACCTTC. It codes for CAISDWENYGYTF.

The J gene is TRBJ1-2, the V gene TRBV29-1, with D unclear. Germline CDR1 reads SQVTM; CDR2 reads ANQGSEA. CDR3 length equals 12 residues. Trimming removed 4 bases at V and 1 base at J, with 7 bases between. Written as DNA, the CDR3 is TGCAGCGTTGGGTCGCGTAACTATGGCTACACCTTC. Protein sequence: CSVGSRNYGYTF.

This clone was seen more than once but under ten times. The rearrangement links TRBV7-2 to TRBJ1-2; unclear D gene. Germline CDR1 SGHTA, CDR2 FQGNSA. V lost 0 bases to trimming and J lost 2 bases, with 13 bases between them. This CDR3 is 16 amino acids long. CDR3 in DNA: TGTGCCAGCAGCTTAGCGCTGCGGGCAGCGAACTATGGCTACACCTTC. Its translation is CASSLALRAANYGYTF.

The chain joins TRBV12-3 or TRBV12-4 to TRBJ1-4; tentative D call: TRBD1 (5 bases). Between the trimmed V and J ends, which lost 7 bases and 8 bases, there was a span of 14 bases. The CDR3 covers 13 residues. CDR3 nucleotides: TGTGCCAGCAATAGACAGAATTTAGAAAAACTGTTTTTT. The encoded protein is CASNRQNLEKLFF.

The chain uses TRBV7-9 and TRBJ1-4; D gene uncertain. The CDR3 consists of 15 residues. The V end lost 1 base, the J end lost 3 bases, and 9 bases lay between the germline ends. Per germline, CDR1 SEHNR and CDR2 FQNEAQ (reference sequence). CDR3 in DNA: TGTGCCAGCAGCTTAGTCGAGGGATCTAATGAAAAACTGTTTTTT. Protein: CASSLVEGSNEKLFF. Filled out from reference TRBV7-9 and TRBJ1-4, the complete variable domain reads DTGVSQNPRHKITKRGQNVTFRCDPISEHNRLYWYRQTLGQGPEFLTYFQNEAQLEKSRLLSDRFSAERPKGSFSTLEIQRTEQGDSAMYLCASSLVEGSNEKLFFGSGTQLSVL.

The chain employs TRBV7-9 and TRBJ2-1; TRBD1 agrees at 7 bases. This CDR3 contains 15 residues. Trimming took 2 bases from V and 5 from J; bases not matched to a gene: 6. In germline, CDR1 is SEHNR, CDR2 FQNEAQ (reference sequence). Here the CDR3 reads CASSLPGTANNEQFF. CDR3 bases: TGTGCCAGCAGCTTACCTGGGACAGCTAACAATGAGCAGTTCTTC.

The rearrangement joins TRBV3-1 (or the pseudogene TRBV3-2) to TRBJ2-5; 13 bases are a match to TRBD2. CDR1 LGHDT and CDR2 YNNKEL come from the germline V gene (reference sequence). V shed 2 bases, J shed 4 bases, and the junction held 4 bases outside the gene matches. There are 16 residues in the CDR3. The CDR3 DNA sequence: TGTGCCAGCAGCCAAACTAGCGGGGGGGCCTTAGAGACCCAGTACTTC. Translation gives CASSQTSGGALETQYF.

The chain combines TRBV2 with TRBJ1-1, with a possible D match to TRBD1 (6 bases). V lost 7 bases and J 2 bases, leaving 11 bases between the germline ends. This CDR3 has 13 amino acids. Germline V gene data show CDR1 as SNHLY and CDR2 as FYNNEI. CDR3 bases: TGTGCCAGCAATGGACAGAGTAACACTGAAGCTTTCTTT. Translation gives CASNGQSNTEAFF.